This TCR beta chain was captured in a study of technical replicates of blood from a few donors. The assay was immunoSEQ multiplex PCR, and TCRdb's table has in-frame clones only and misses some. The profile covers approximately 100,000 clones, with approximately 95% appearing a single time and roughly 0.2% taken by the ten largest. CDR3 length: 16 residues. The trim removed 5 bases at V and 1 base at J, leaving 11 bases unmatched. From germline, CDR1 is KGHSH and CDR2 LQKENI. V usage is TRBV18 and J usage is TRBJ2-7; TRBD2 matches at 7 bases. Sequencing was carried out using T cells isolated from PBMCs. The sequence was obtained from a human donor in good health. CDR3 protein: CASSRNVGGSSYEQYF. The CDR3 coding sequence is TGTGCCAGCTCAAGGAACGTTGGCGGGAGTTCCTACGAGCAGTACTTC.